This T cell receptor (beta chain) is drawn from a study of metastatic and nonmetastatic thyroid tumors. Overall study: The authors compared repertoires across blood and tumor or nodule tissue from malignant and benign thyroid patients.

In the study's own analysis: Differences in CDR3 between clinicopathological groups were drawn on to build a classifier intended to discriminate distant-metastatic papillary thyroid cancer patients. Through MiXCR, TCRdb re-clonotyped the PCR reads. TCRdb, not the authors, supplied the V and J calls. The table records roughly 13,000 clones, 26% of them present only once. V gave up 5 bases and J gave up 7 bases; unmatched junction bases: 10. Germline V gene sequence: CDR1 LGHDT, CDR2 YNNKEL (reference sequence). The CDR3 covers 15 residues. Until they underwent thyroid surgery, no patient had received any treatment. This clone is judged medium-sized (0.01 to 0.1%).

The TCR comes from a female donor with papillary thyroid cancer or a benign thyroid nodule (not recorded which). Some clones in this sample may be carry-over from other donors' samples. The gene calls are TRBV3-1 and TRBJ2-7; the match to TRBD1 covers 11 bases. Sequences were obtained from tumor tissue. The CDR3 sequence: CASSLGQGALREQYF. For the CDR3, the DNA is TGTGCCAGCAGCTTAGGACAGGGGGCGTTACGGGAGCAGTACTTC.